A selection of T cell receptor beta chains follows, all from one sample in a study of blood T cell repertoires in COVID-19. Sequenced by immunoSEQ multiplex PCR; TCRdb stores in-frame clones only, minus some. The data contain 130,000 to 150,000 clones, over 75% of them seen just once; the ten biggest clones take up around 8%. Source material: peripheral blood. All receptors come from a woman aged 55-69 years with COVID-19, enrolled during active disease. CDR3s include the opening cysteine and the closing phenylalanine or tryptophan. Each record gives: V gene, D gene, clone size, J gene, CDR3 protein, CDR3 DNA. A D gene is named only where the DNA matches it firmly. Size is stated for part of the rows, as once, few or many counts, or as a class when the clone is expanded.

v_gene: TRBV7-9; d_gene: TRBD1; abundance: NA; j_gene: TRBJ1-4; CDR3aa: CASSRLTGGFEKLFF; CDR3nt: TGTGCCAGCAGCCGACTGACAGGGGGCTTTGAAAAACTGTTTTTT
v_gene: TRBV6-6; d_gene: TRBD2; abundance: NA; j_gene: TRBJ2-1; CDR3aa: CASRPLAGGLGDEQFF; CDR3nt: TGTGCCAGCAGACCACTAGCGGGGGGGCTTGGTGATGAGCAGTTCTTC
v_gene: TRBV5-5; d_gene: TRBD1; abundance: NA; j_gene: TRBJ2-7; CDR3aa: CASSLGQGATYEQYF; CDR3nt: TGTGCCAGCAGCCTTGGACAGGGGGCAACCTACGAGCAGTACTTC
v_gene: TRBV7-6; d_gene: TRBD2; abundance: NA; j_gene: TRBJ2-1; CDR3aa: CASSRGLALNNEQFF; CDR3nt: TGTGCCAGCAGCCGGGGACTAGCGCTGAACAATGAGCAGTTCTTC
v_gene: TRBV2; d_gene: NA; abundance: NA; j_gene: TRBJ2-4; CDR3aa: CASRGSIAIQYF; CDR3nt: TGTGCCAGCAGAGGGAGTATCGCCATTCAGTACTTC
v_gene: TRBV18; d_gene: NA; abundance: NA; j_gene: TRBJ1-1; CDR3aa: CASSPSGVDTEAFF; CDR3nt: TGTGCCAGCTCACCGTCGGGTGTTGACACTGAAGCTTTCTTT
v_gene: TRBV27; d_gene: NA; abundance: NA; j_gene: TRBJ1-2; CDR3aa: CASSGGLSRGYTF; CDR3nt: TGTGCCAGCAGTGGGGGACTCTCCCGAGGCTACACCTTC
v_gene: TRBV5-4; d_gene: NA; abundance: NA; j_gene: TRBJ2-5; CDR3aa: CASSLAREQETQYF; CDR3nt: TGTGCCAGCAGCTTGGCTCGGGAACAAGAGACCCAGTACTTC
v_gene: TRBV14; d_gene: TRBD1; abundance: NA; j_gene: TRBJ2-3; CDR3aa: CASSQDPGQGSNTQYF; CDR3nt: TGTGCCAGCAGCCAAGATCCGGGACAGGGGTCTAATACGCAGTATTTT
v_gene: TRBV18; d_gene: NA; abundance: NA; j_gene: TRBJ1-1; CDR3aa: CASSPLSEMNTEAFF; CDR3nt: TGTGCCAGCTCACCACTGTCGGAGATGAACACTGAAGCTTTCTTT
v_gene: TRBV10-2; d_gene: NA; abundance: NA; j_gene: TRBJ1-1; CDR3aa: CASNTGRAANTEAFF; CDR3nt: TGCGCCAGCAATACAGGGCGGGCTGCGAACACTGAAGCTTTCTTT
v_gene: TRBV4-1; d_gene: NA; abundance: NA; j_gene: TRBJ2-1; CDR3aa: CASSGREQFF; CDR3nt: TGCGCCAGCAGCGGGAGGGAGCAGTTCTTC
v_gene: TRBV6-5; d_gene: TRBD2; abundance: NA; j_gene: TRBJ2-7; CDR3aa: CASRPLAGLYEQYF; CDR3nt: TGTGCCAGCAGGCCACTAGCGGGGCTCTACGAGCAGTACTTC
v_gene: TRBV29-1; d_gene: NA; abundance: NA; j_gene: TRBJ1-2; CDR3aa: CSAGESGAQGGGNYGYTF; CDR3nt: TGCAGCGCCGGCGAATCCGGGGCACAGGGCGGTGGGAACTATGGCTACACCTTC
v_gene: TRBV6-2/TRBV6-3; d_gene: NA; abundance: NA; j_gene: TRBJ2-1; CDR3aa: CASSYSWGQNNEQFF; CDR3nt: TGTGCCAGCAGTTACTCTTGGGGGCAGAACAATGAGCAGTTCTTC
v_gene: TRBV6-5; d_gene: NA; abundance: NA; j_gene: TRBJ2-3; CDR3aa: CASSSLDTQYF; CDR3nt: TGTGCCAGCAGTTCATTGGATACGCAGTATTTT
v_gene: TRBV18; d_gene: NA; abundance: NA; j_gene: TRBJ2-4; CDR3aa: CASSPLTQVGKNIQYF; CDR3nt: TGTGCCAGCTCACCACTTACCCAGGTGGGCAAAAACATTCAGTACTTC
v_gene: TRBV6-5; d_gene: TRBD1; abundance: NA; j_gene: TRBJ2-1; CDR3aa: CASSYSGTAYNEQFF; CDR3nt: TGTGCCAGCAGTTACTCCGGGACAGCCTACAATGAGCAGTTCTTC
v_gene: TRBV5-1; d_gene: TRBD1; abundance: NA; j_gene: TRBJ2-3; CDR3aa: CASSLAFGQGSDTQYF; CDR3nt: TGCGCCAGCAGCTTGGCCTTCGGACAGGGTTCAGATACGCAGTATTTT
v_gene: TRBV3-1/TRBV3-2; d_gene: TRBD1; abundance: NA; j_gene: TRBJ1-2; CDR3aa: CASYSSGQGISYGYTF; CDR3nt: TGTGCCAGCTATAGTTCTGGACAGGGGATTTCCTATGGCTACACCTTC
v_gene: TRBV7-2; d_gene: NA; abundance: NA; j_gene: TRBJ1-5; CDR3aa: CASSLAVGAGQPQHF; CDR3nt: TGTGCCAGCAGCTTAGCTGTGGGGGCGGGTCAGCCCCAGCATTTT
v_gene: TRBV4-1; d_gene: NA; abundance: NA; j_gene: TRBJ1-1; CDR3aa: CASSQDGAEMRTEAFF; CDR3nt: TGCGCCAGCAGCCAAGATGGGGCGGAAATGAGGACTGAAGCTTTCTTT
v_gene: TRBV3-1/TRBV3-2; d_gene: NA; abundance: NA; j_gene: TRBJ2-3; CDR3aa: CASSQVGSTDTQYF; CDR3nt: TGTGCCAGCAGCCAAGTCGGTAGCACAGATACGCAGTATTTT
v_gene: TRBV9; d_gene: NA; abundance: NA; j_gene: TRBJ1-1; CDR3aa: CASSVTPSVAGDTEAFF; CDR3nt: TGTGCCAGCAGCGTAACCCCGAGCGTGGCAGGGGACACTGAAGCTTTCTTT
v_gene: TRBV7-2; d_gene: NA; abundance: many; j_gene: TRBJ1-5; CDR3aa: CASSYLALNQPQHF; CDR3nt: TGTGCCAGCAGCTACCTGGCCTTAAATCAGCCCCAGCATTTT
v_gene: TRBV24-1; d_gene: TRBD1; abundance: few; j_gene: TRBJ2-1; CDR3aa: CATSDRDRGNNEQFF; CDR3nt: TGTGCCACCAGTGATAGGGACAGGGGGAACAATGAGCAGTTCTTC
v_gene: TRBV6-2/TRBV6-3; d_gene: TRBD1; abundance: NA; j_gene: TRBJ2-7; CDR3aa: CASSYGQVEQYF; CDR3nt: TGTGCCAGCAGTTACGGACAGGTCGAGCAGTACTTC
v_gene: TRBV7-6; d_gene: NA; abundance: NA; j_gene: TRBJ1-3; CDR3aa: CASSQTSFSGNTIYF; CDR3nt: TGTGCCAGCAGCCAAACATCGTTCTCTGGAAACACCATATATTTT
v_gene: TRBV4-3; d_gene: NA; abundance: NA; j_gene: TRBJ1-6; CDR3aa: CASSPIIEVLNSPLHF; CDR3nt: TGCGCCAGCAGCCCCATCATAGAGGTGCTTAATTCACCCCTCCACTTT
v_gene: TRBV5-1; d_gene: NA; abundance: NA; j_gene: TRBJ2-6; CDR3aa: CASSLGLISGANVLTF; CDR3nt: TGCGCCAGCAGCTTGGGACTGATCTCTGGGGCCAACGTCCTGACTTTC
v_gene: TRBV6-5; d_gene: TRBD1; abundance: NA; j_gene: TRBJ1-2; CDR3aa: CASSRDREYGYTF; CDR3nt: TGTGCCAGCAGTCGGGACAGGGAATATGGCTACACCTTC
v_gene: TRBV5-4; d_gene: TRBD1; abundance: NA; j_gene: TRBJ2-5; CDR3aa: CASSLGGAGGVETQYF; CDR3nt: TGTGCCAGCAGCTTGGGTGGGGCAGGGGGCGTAGAGACCCAGTACTTC
v_gene: TRBV2; d_gene: TRBD1; abundance: NA; j_gene: TRBJ2-1; CDR3aa: CASSTTGDEQFF; CDR3nt: TGTGCCAGCAGTACGACAGGGGATGAGCAGTTCTTC
v_gene: TRBV5-1; d_gene: NA; abundance: few; j_gene: TRBJ1-2; CDR3aa: CASTSRGGQNYGYTF; CDR3nt: TGCGCCAGCACCTCGAGAGGGGGTCAGAACTATGGCTACACCTTC
v_gene: TRBV2; d_gene: NA; abundance: NA; j_gene: TRBJ1-5; CDR3aa: CASSVSREGQPQHF; CDR3nt: TGTGCCAGCAGTGTGAGTAGGGAGGGCCAGCCCCAGCATTTT
v_gene: TRBV3-1/TRBV3-2; d_gene: NA; abundance: NA; j_gene: TRBJ2-5; CDR3aa: CASSQAGKQETQYF; CDR3nt: TGTGCCAGCAGCCAAGCAGGGAAGCAAGAGACCCAGTACTTC
v_gene: TRBV9; d_gene: TRBD1; abundance: NA; j_gene: TRBJ1-1; CDR3aa: CASTGQAPNTEAFF; CDR3nt: TGTGCCAGCACCGGACAGGCGCCGAACACTGAAGCTTTCTTT
v_gene: TRBV11-3; d_gene: NA; abundance: NA; j_gene: TRBJ2-3; CDR3aa: CASSPASGTDTQYF; CDR3nt: TGTGCCAGCAGCCCTGCTTCCGGGACAGATACGCAGTATTTT
v_gene: TRBV12-3/TRBV12-4; d_gene: NA; abundance: NA; j_gene: TRBJ1-2; CDR3aa: CASSRRFLGYTF; CDR3nt: TGTGCCAGCAGCCGGAGGTTCTTGGGCTACACCTTC